At least ten counts were recorded for the clone carrying this T cell receptor beta chain. What it recognizes is unknown. Trimming removed 7 bases from V and 3 bases from J, with 15 bases in between. This CDR3 is built from 14 residues. The source of the sample is a study of T cells in Graves' hyperthyroidism and ophthalmopathy. RNA transcripts were the template for amplifying TCR beta CDR3 regions. The HTBI primer set drove a first-round RT-PCR of the TCR CDR3. TCRdb reprocessed the multiplex PCR reads via MiXCR and lists one record per CDR3 protein. The sample shows around 420,000 distinct CDR3 sequences, approximately 14% of them seen only once. Study-level findings and limits: Most thyroid-expanded clonotypes above 0.001 were also found in blood.

Uncontrolled infection, other autoimmune disease, pregnancy or lactation excluded patients. Thyroid ultrasound, orbital computed tomography, clinical symptoms, and serum thyroxine and TRAb underpinned diagnoses. Sample: blood. This TCR was sampled from a woman aged 18 to 35 with Graves' hyperthyroidism. The chain combines TRBV12-3 or TRBV12-4 with TRBJ2-5; no definite D call. The CDR3 bases are TGTGCCAGCAAGTGGTCCAGAAAGGAAGAGACCCAGTACTTC. Its translation: CASKWSRKEETQYF.